There are many counts of the clone carrying this T cell receptor (beta chain). Trimming took off 1 base at V and 5 bases at J, with 14 bases between the two ends. From germline, CDR1 is SSHAT and CDR2 FNYEAQ (reference sequence). CDR3 length: 15 amino acids. These data originate in a study of T cell repertoires in cytomegalovirus infection. Study at large: Based on public TCR beta signatures, there were indications of CMV infection and of a matching HLA type.

TCRdb passed the reads through MiXCR, listing each CDR3 protein once. The data hold about 250,000 distinct CDR3 sequences, with approximately 7% observed a single time. The clonotype comes from a human donor in good health (CMV status not recorded). Some clones in this sample may be carry-over from other donors' samples. The rearrangement uses TRBV7-7 and TRBJ2-5; D possibly corresponds to TRBD1 (5 bases). What was sequenced was PBMCs. This chain's CDR3 is CASSLDGQGTETQYF. In nucleotides, the CDR3 is TGTGCCAGCAGCTTAGACGGGCAGGGAACGGAGACCCAGTACTTC.